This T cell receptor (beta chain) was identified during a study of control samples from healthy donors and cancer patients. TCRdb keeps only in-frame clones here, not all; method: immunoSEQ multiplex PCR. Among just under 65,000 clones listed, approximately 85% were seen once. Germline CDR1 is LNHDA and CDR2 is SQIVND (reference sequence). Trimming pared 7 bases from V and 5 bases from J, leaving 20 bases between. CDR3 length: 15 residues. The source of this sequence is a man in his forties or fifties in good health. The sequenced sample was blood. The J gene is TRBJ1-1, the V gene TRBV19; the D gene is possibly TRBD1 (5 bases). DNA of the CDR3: TGTGCCAGTACGATTTTAGGCAGGGTATGGACTGAAGCTTTCTTT. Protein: CASTILGRVWTEAFF.